This TCR beta chain was identified in a study of CD8 T cells in ankylosing spondylitis. This clonotype showed up just a few times. Its antigen remains unidentified. Study-wide findings and caveats: A TCR beta motif made of under 10 highly homologous variants seemed typical of ankylosing spondylitis blood. Enrichment of disease-linked clones was reportedly significant in matched ankylosing spondylitis synovial fluid. As for the disease-linked clones, they showed a CD8+ phenotype and occurred at relatively low frequencies in peripheral blood. Existing reports had already noted some motif variants in reactive arthritis synovial fluid and blood.

Losses at the gene ends were 4 bases for V and 6 bases for J; bases not matched to a gene: 12. There are 15 residues in the CDR3. Germline loops: CDR1 SGHDT, CDR2 YYEEEE. A single record per CDR3 protein comes from TCRdb applying MiXCR to the 5' RACE reads. The table records 350,000 or so distinct CDR3 sequences, approximately 15% of them present only once. The TCR was taken from a male donor with ankylosing spondylitis or in good health (not recorded which). This chain uses TRBV5-6 with TRBJ1-1; 7 nucleotides align to TRBD1. Sequenced input: blood, either unsorted or a sorted T cell fraction (not recorded which). DNA of the CDR3: TGTGCCAGCAGCCGCCGGTTGACAGGGCAATCTGAAGCTTTCTTT. Translation gives CASSRRLTGQSEAFF. Combining the CDR3 with reference TRBV5-6 and TRBJ1-1 gives the whole variable domain DAGVTQSPTHLIKTRGQQVTLRCSPKSGHDTVSWYQQALGQGPQFIFQYYEEEERQRGNFPDRFSGHQFPNYSSELNVNALLLGDSALYLCASSRRLTGQSEAFFGQGTRLTVV.